A single sample is the source of the 25 T cell receptor beta chains below, sequenced in a study of blood T cell repertoires in COVID-19. Using immunoSEQ multiplex PCR, the repertoire was profiled, and TCRdb retains in-frame clones only, with some absent. Among approximately 130,000 clones listed, over 80% were seen once. Sequencing input: PBMCs or T cells enriched from blood (not recorded which). The receptors originated from a man aged 25-45 years who had recovered from COVID-19.

The genes are TRBV27 and TRBJ2-1; 7 bases map to TRBD1. V lost 4 bases to trimming and J lost 11 bases; unmatched junction nucleotides: 5. This CDR3 spans 12 amino acids. Germline V CDR1 and CDR2: MNHEY, SMNVEV (reference sequence). This CDR3 reads CASSSRDSQQFF. CDR3 coding DNA: TGTGCCAGCAGTTCTCGGGACAGCCAGCAGTTCTTC.

Only a few counts were recorded for this clone. The chain has TRBV29-1 and TRBJ2-5; perhaps TRBD1 as D (5 bases). Per the germline V gene, CDR1 is SQVTM and CDR2 is ANQGSEA. This CDR3 is built from 12 residues. V lost 4 bases to trimming and J lost 1 base, with 7 bases between them. The CDR3 protein is CSVGQLQETQYF. Here the CDR3 DNA reads TGCAGCGTTGGACAGCTCCAAGAGACCCAGTACTTC. The complete variable domain, with remaining parts taken from reference TRBV29-1 and TRBJ2-5, reads SAVISQKPSRDICQRGTSLTIQCQVDSQVTMMFWYRQQPGQSLTLIATANQGSEATYESGFVIDKFPISRPNLTFSTLTVSNMSPEDSSIYLCSVGQLQETQYFGPGTRLLVL.

The chain uses TRBV5-4 and TRBJ1-2; D is perhaps TRBD1 (6 bases). Looked up from germline, CDR1 is SGHNT and CDR2 is YYREEE (reference sequence). CDR3 size: 15 residues. V lost 6 bases to trimming and J lost 5 bases, with 20 bases between them. The CDR3 here is CASTVQGGDYYGYTF. The CDR3 DNA reads as TGTGCCAGCACCGTCCAAGGGGGGGACTATTATGGCTACACCTTC.

In its sample, this clone was seen once. V is TRBV5-4 and J is TRBJ1-2, with 7 positions matching TRBD1. Looked up from germline, CDR1 is SGHNT and CDR2 is YYREEE (reference sequence). The CDR3 extends over 14 amino acids. V dropped 2 bases and J dropped 4; count of bases not matched to a gene: 5. In DNA, the CDR3 is TGTGCCAGCAGCTTTACGGGACAGCCCTATGGCTACACCTTC. Protein product: CASSFTGQPYGYTF.

Comments on this clone: Distinct nucleotide sequences in the sample also encode this CDR3. V is TRBV27 and J is TRBJ1-2; 9 bases fit TRBD1. This CDR3 region has 13 residues. Losses at the gene ends were 3 bases for V and 7 bases for J; bases not matched to a gene: 3. The germline CDR1 and CDR2 sequences are MNHEY and SMNVEV (reference sequence). DNA of the CDR3: TGTGCCAGCAGTTTTACAGGGGGCGGTGGCTACACCTTC. Protein product: CASSFTGGGGYTF.

This chain connects TRBV7-9 to TRBJ2-1; 12 bases align to TRBD2. Germline trimming cut 2 bases from V and 5 bases from J; bases unmatched to any gene: 1. This CDR3 is built from 15 residues. CDR1 is SEHNR and CDR2 is FQNEAQ in the germline V gene (reference sequence). The CDR3: CASSLRTSGDNEQFF. CDR3 DNA: TGTGCCAGCAGCTTAAGGACTAGCGGGGACAATGAGCAGTTCTTC. The whole variable domain, filled in from reference TRBV7-9 and TRBJ2-1, reads DTGVSQNPRHKITKRGQNVTFRCDPISEHNRLYWYRQTLGQGPEFLTYFQNEAQLEKSRLLSDRFSAERPKGSFSTLEIQRTEQGDSAMYLCASSLRTSGDNEQFFGPGTRLTVL.

V and J are TRBV7-9 and TRBJ1-2; no clear D gene. The V gene's germline CDR1 is SEHNR and CDR2 FQNEAQ (reference sequence). The V end was cut by 5 bases, the J end by 1 base, with 11 bases between. The CDR3 is 14 residues long. CDR3 DNA: TGTGCCAGCAGCCCGGGATCGAATAACTATGGCTACACCTTC. It translates to CASSPGSNNYGYTF.

This chain joins TRBV7-9 and TRBJ1-3; no clear D. The CDR3 is 12 residues long. Germline CDR1 SEHNR, CDR2 FQNEAQ (reference sequence). V was shortened by 11 bases and J by 3 bases, with 11 bases between the two germline ends. In nucleotides, the CDR3 is TGTGCCTCCCGTCTTTTTGGAAACACCATATATTTT. This translates into CASRLFGNTIYF.

The chain joins TRBV30 to TRBJ2-2; 8 nucleotides match TRBD1. This CDR3 is 15 amino acids long. Germline CDR1 reads GTSNPN; CDR2 reads SVGIG (reference sequence). After removal of 0 bases from V and 6 bases from J, the junction contained 6 bases not matched to a gene. The CDR3 DNA reads as TGTGCCTGGAGTGTACGACAGGGGTGGGCCGGGGAGCTGTTTTTT. This codes for CAWSVRQGWAGELFF.

As DNA, the CDR3 is TGTGCCACCAGTGATCCCGGACAGGGGGCCCCCTCCTATAATTCACCCCTCCACTTT. Encoded protein: CATSDPGQGAPSYNSPLHF. This sequence joins TRBV24-1 and TRBJ1-6; 11 nucleotides match TRBD1. Germline V gene data show CDR1 as KGHDR and CDR2 as SFDVKD. V lost 3 bases, J lost 0 bases, and 6 bases stayed unmatched. The CDR3 runs to 19 residues.

The J gene is TRBJ1-5, the V gene TRBV6-6; 7 nucleotides agree with TRBD1. V gave up 6 bases and J gave up 1 base; unmatched junction bases: 3. This CDR3 region has 14 residues. Germline V CDR1 and CDR2: MNHNY, SVGAGI (reference sequence). CDR3 nucleotides: TGTGCCAGCAGGACAGGGACCAGCAATCAGCCCCAGCATTTT. Its translation is CASRTGTSNQPQHF.

The chain links TRBV13 to TRBJ1-1; D unclear. The germline gives CDR1 PRHDT, CDR2 FYEKMQ (reference sequence). The germline V and J ends were trimmed by 8 bases and 3 bases, with 13 bases remaining between them. The CDR3 spans 13 residues. CDR3 residues: CASEDSQYTEAFF. CDR3 nucleotides: TGTGCCAGCGAAGACTCACAATACACTGAAGCTTTCTTT.

The chain combines TRBV5-1 with TRBJ2-3, with a tentative D call TRBD2 (7 bases). CDR3 size: 18 residues. The V end was cut by 6 bases, the J end by 0 bases, with 23 bases between. In germline, CDR1 is SGHRS, CDR2 YFSETQ. CDR3: CASTPRGLAATSTDTQYF. The CDR3 DNA reads TGCGCCAGCACCCCCCGGGGGCTAGCGGCAACTAGCACAGATACGCAGTATTTT.

The CDR3 spells CASSPRGTVKGYTF. The CDR3 nucleotides read TGTGCCAGTAGTCCCCGGGGGACGGTAAAGGGCTACACCTTC. This chain connects TRBV19 to TRBJ1-2, with D perhaps matching TRBD1 (5 bases). The CDR3 sequence is 14 residues long. Trimming left V 5 bases short and J 8 bases short, with 18 bases between. Germline-derived CDR1 and CDR2 are LNHDA and SQIVND (reference sequence).

The rearrangement joins TRBV6-1 to TRBJ2-1, with D possibly being TRBD1 (6 bases). V was clipped by 3 bases and J by 3 bases, with 6 bases between them. The CDR3 is 13 amino acids. Germline V lookup: CDR1 MNHNS, CDR2 SASEGT. The CDR3 protein is CASSETGYNEQFF. DNA for the CDR3: TGTGCCAGCAGTGAGACAGGCTACAATGAGCAGTTCTTC.

The chain recombines TRBV12-5 with TRBJ1-2, with a weak D call TRBD1 (6 bases). This CDR3 region has 16 residues. Trimming removed 1 base from V and 8 bases from J, with 20 bases in between. CDR1 and CDR2 from the germline V gene are LGHNT and FRNRAP. The CDR3 loop reads CASGLETNRAGYGYTF. In DNA form, the CDR3 reads TGTGCTAGTGGTTTGGAAACGAACAGGGCAGGCTACGGCTACACCTTC.

The chain carries TRBV7-9 and TRBJ2-3; D might be TRBD1 (5 bases). The CDR3 runs 15 residues. The V end was cut by 6 bases, the J end by 0 bases, with 13 bases between. Germline-derived CDR1 and CDR2 are SEHNR and FQNEAQ (reference sequence). The CDR3 is CASSFTGFSTDTQYF. CDR3 nucleotide sequence: TGTGCCAGCAGTTTTACAGGTTTTAGCACAGATACGCAGTATTTT.

This chain joins TRBV10-3 and TRBJ1-1, with 11 bases matching TRBD1. The CDR3 consists of 14 residues. The germline V gene has CDR1 ENHRY and CDR2 SYGVKD. The junction had 5 bases not matched to a gene; V was cut back by 9 bases and J by 2 bases. The CDR3 region is CAILGTGGNTEAFF. In nucleotides, the CDR3 is TGTGCCATATTAGGGACAGGGGGAAACACTGAAGCTTTCTTT.

The chain links TRBV11-2 to TRBJ1-3; perhaps TRBD1 as D (5 bases). V lost 4 bases to trimming and J lost 0 bases, with 16 bases between them. The V gene's germline CDR1 is SGHAT and CDR2 FQNNGV. The CDR3 loop spans 17 amino acids. CDR3 coding DNA: TGTGCCAGCAGCTCTTGGGGGGGGGACCCCTCTGGAAACACCATATATTTT. Its translation is CASSSWGGDPSGNTIYF.

The rearrangement joins TRBV9 to TRBJ1-4; perhaps TRBD1 as D (5 bases). The CDR3 spans 14 residues. Germline V CDR1 and CDR2: SGDLS, YYNGEE. The V gene lost 0 bases and the J gene lost 8 bases, with 11 bases spanning the gap. The chain's CDR3 is CASSVGGGSEKLFF. CDR3 DNA: TGTGCCAGCAGCGTAGGGGGGGGTTCCGAAAAACTGTTTTTT.

This clone was observed a handful of times. The chain links TRBV7-9 to TRBJ1-1; D remains ambiguous. Between the trimmed V and J ends, which lost 3 bases and 1 base, there was a span of 6 bases. The V gene's germline CDR1 is SEHNR and CDR2 FQNEAQ (reference sequence). CDR3 length: 13 amino acids. The CDR3 sequence: CASSLGRNTEAFF. The DNA of the CDR3 is TGTGCCAGCAGCTTGGGCAGGAACACTGAAGCTTTCTTT.

The chain is built from TRBV27 and TRBJ2-7; 7 nucleotides agree with TRBD1. The CDR3 extends over 13 amino acids. Trimming took 3 bases from V and 3 from J; bases not matched to a gene: 2. The germline CDR1 and CDR2 sequences are MNHEY and SMNVEV (reference sequence). CDR3 sequence: CASSFGQDYEQYF. In DNA, the CDR3 is TGTGCCAGCAGTTTTGGACAGGACTACGAGCAGTACTTC.

The J gene is TRBJ1-4, the V gene TRBV5-1, with D unresolved. The V gene's germline CDR1 is SGHRS and CDR2 YFSETQ. This CDR3 has 14 amino acids. The ends were cut back, 0 bases at V and 7 bases at J, with 10 bases in the middle. The CDR3 nucleotides are TGCGCCAGCAGCTTGGACACGTCCGCTGAAAAACTGTTTTTT. Its protein is CASSLDTSAEKLFF.

The J gene is TRBJ2-7, the V gene TRBV25-1; 10 nucleotides line up with TRBD1. CDR1 is MGHDK and CDR2 is SYGVNS in the germline V gene. V was clipped by 3 bases and J by 0 bases; unmatched bases: 5. The CDR3 contains 16 residues. CDR3 DNA sequence: TGTGCCAGCAGTGATCCGGGACAGGGGAACTCCTACGAGCAGTACTTC. Translation: CASSDPGQGNSYEQYF.

The J gene is TRBJ2-7, the V gene TRBV27; a possible D gene is TRBD1 (5 bases). From germline, CDR1 is MNHEY and CDR2 SMNVEV (reference sequence). This CDR3 spans 13 amino acids. With 2 bases removed from V and 4 bases from J, the gap between germline ends came to 9 bases. CDR3 coding DNA: TGTGCCAGCAGTTTAAGGGGCCGATACGAGCAGTACTTC. Translation: CASSLRGRYEQYF.